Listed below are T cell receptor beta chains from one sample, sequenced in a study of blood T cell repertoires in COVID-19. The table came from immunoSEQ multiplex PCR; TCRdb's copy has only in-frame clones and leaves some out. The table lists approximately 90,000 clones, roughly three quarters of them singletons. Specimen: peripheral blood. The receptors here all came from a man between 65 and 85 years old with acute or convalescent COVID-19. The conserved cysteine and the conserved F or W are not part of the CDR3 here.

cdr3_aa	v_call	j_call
ASSEAKGDYEQY	TRBV6-1	TRBJ2-7
ASSDLQGLTGELF	TRBV10-1	TRBJ2-2
ASSLEQGIQQF	TRBV12-3/TRBV12-4	TRBJ2-1
ASSTVSSTDTQY	TRBV6-5	TRBJ2-3
ASSLMGPDQPQH	TRBV28	TRBJ1-5
ASTSQGRSTEAF	TRBV5-1	TRBJ1-1
ATYRDRGYNEQF	TRBV10-3	TRBJ2-1
ASSPDRANGANVLT	TRBV28	TRBJ2-6
ATSSGGPTDTQY	TRBV10-3	TRBJ2-3
ASSPGLASDTQY	TRBV5-1	TRBJ2-3
SVERNRGNEQF	TRBV29-1	TRBJ2-1
ASSPSTDSPLH	TRBV5-1	TRBJ1-6
ASSRGSGGLSDTQY	TRBV7-3	TRBJ2-3
AVTDSVGTDTQY	TRBV10-3	TRBJ2-3
ASSQVGTWGEKLF	TRBV7-9	TRBJ1-4
ASSRQRNTEAF	TRBV7-3	TRBJ1-1
ASSLDLNTGELF	TRBV7-3	TRBJ2-2
ASSYPEQGYPEAF	TRBV7-9	TRBJ1-1
ALRGGSNQPQH	TRBV2	TRBJ1-5
ASSLVAGERNIQY	TRBV11-2	TRBJ2-4
ASSQTGRGRRNTDTQY	TRBV3-1/TRBV3-2	TRBJ2-3
ASSPGGDYGYT	TRBV12-3/TRBV12-4	TRBJ1-2
ASSLDSVANTGELF	TRBV5-1	TRBJ2-2
ASSRQGSNTGELF	TRBV10-1	TRBJ2-2
ASRRREGYT	TRBV7-2	TRBJ1-2
ASSLVGSGVQETQY	TRBV7-9	TRBJ2-5
ASSQRTGPPDGYT	TRBV14	TRBJ1-2
ASRLARAANEQF	TRBV12-2	TRBJ2-1
ASTPRSGGASNEQF	TRBV19	TRBJ2-1
ASSGRTSGAQETQY	TRBV11-1	TRBJ2-5